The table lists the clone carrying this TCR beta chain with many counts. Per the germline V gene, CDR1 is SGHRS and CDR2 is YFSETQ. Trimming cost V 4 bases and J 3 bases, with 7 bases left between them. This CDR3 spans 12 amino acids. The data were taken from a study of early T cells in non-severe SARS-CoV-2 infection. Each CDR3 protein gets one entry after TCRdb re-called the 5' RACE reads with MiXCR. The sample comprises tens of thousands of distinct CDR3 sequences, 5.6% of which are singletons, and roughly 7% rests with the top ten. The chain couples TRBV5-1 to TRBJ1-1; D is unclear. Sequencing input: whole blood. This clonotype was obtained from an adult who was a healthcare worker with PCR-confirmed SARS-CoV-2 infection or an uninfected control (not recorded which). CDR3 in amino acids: CASSRRDTEAFF. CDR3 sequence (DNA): TGCGCCAGCAGCCGGAGGGACACTGAAGCTTTCTTT.